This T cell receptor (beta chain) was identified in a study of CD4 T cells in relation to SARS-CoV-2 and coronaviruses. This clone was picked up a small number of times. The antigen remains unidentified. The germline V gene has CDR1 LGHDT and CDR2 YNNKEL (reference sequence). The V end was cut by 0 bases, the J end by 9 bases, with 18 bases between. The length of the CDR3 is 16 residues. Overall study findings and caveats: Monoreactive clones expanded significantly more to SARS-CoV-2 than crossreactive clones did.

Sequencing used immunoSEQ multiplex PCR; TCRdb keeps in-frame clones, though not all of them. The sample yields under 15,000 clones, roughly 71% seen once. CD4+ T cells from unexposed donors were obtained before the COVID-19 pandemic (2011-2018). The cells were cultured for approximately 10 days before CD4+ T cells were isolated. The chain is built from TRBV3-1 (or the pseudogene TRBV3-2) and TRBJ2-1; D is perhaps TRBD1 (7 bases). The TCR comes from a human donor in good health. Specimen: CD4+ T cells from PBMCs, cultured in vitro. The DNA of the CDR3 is TGTGCCAGCAGCCAAGAAGCAGGGGGACTGGTCAGTGAGCAGTTCTTC. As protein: CASSQEAGGLVSEQFF.